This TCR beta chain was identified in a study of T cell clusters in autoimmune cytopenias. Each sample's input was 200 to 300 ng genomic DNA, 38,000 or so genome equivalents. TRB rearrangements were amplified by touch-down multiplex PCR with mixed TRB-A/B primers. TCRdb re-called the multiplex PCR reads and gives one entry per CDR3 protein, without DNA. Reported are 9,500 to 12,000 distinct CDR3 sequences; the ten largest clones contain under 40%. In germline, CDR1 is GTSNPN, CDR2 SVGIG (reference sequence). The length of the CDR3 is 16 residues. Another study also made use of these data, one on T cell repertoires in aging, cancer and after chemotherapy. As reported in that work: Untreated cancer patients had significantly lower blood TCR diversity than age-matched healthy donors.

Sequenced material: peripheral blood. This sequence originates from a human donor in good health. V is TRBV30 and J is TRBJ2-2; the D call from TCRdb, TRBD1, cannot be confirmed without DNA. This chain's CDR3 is CAWSGGSGGLGGELFF.